This T cell receptor (beta chain) was recovered during a study of blood T cell repertoires in COVID-19. Study information: Acute and convalescent COVID-19 specimens originated in the United States, Italy and Spain. The cDNA or gDNA used as material had been derived from T cells, B-cell-depleted T cells, or PBMCs.

The CDR3 length is 14 residues. Trimming stripped 4 bases from V and 0 bases from J, with 10 bases between. Germline V CDR1 and CDR2: SGHRS, YFSETQ. Authors' data handling: Nucleated cell number was recorded as an estimate derived from reference gene primer amplification. Sequencing was performed with immunoSEQ multiplex PCR; in TCRdb, only in-frame clones are kept and a portion is missing. V and J calls and clone size are copied from that table; D and trimming were computed from the DNA. Here the sample spans over 100,000 clones, over 75% being singletons. Material for sequencing was peripheral blood. The receptor was isolated from a man between 60 and 70 years old with active or convalescent COVID-19. The chain uses TRBV5-1 and TRBJ1-1; D gene uncertain. The CDR3 coding sequence is TGCGCCAGCAGCCCGGAGGTATTGAACACTGAAGCTTTCTTT. Protein sequence: CASSPEVLNTEAFF.